The sequence of this T cell receptor beta chain was determined in a study of glioma-infiltrating T cells. This clonotype was counted at least ten times. V was trimmed by 5 bases and J by 3 bases, leaving 13 bases between them. The CDR3 spans 14 residues. Germline-derived CDR1 and CDR2 are SGHTA and FQGNSA. Using RNA template, CDR3s of TCR alpha and beta were amplified with iRepertoire arm-PCR. Each CDR3 protein gets one entry after TCRdb re-called the multiplex PCR reads with MiXCR. Among around 97,000 distinct CDR3 sequences listed, approximately 28% were seen once. The gene calls are TRBV7-2 and TRBJ1-1; D is unclear. The sample was glioma tissue, nonneoplastic brain tissue, or PBMCs (not recorded which). This receptor was identified in a human donor with low-grade glioma or glioblastoma, undergoing nonglioma brain surgery, or in good health (not recorded which). The CDR3 loop reads CASSAAFGDTEAFF. The CDR3 DNA is TGTGCCAGCAGCGCCGCCTTTGGGGACACTGAAGCTTTCTTT.